This T cell receptor beta chain derives from a study of T cells in Graves' hyperthyroidism and ophthalmopathy. Study-level background: Peripheral blood collection took place at initial diagnosis, before any treatment. The study, taken as a whole, reports: Most thyroid clonotypes with frequency above 0.001 were detected in blood.

Approximately 9.3 ml of fresh peripheral blood supplied the PBMCs. It was RNA transcripts that yielded the amplified TCR beta CDR3 regions. HTBI primers were the set used in a first-round RT-PCR of the TCR CDR3. TCRdb called the multiplex PCR reads again in MiXCR, with one record for every CDR3 protein. The sample holds about 300,000 distinct CDR3 sequences; around a sixth are singletons and the top ten take approximately 31%. Comments on this clonotype: Its antigen is undetermined. A much larger clone is a single base away; this may be a read error.

V was trimmed by 10 bases and J by 7 bases, leaving 16 bases between them. The CDR3 runs to 12 residues. Germline V CDR1 and CDR2: MNHEY, SVGEGT. This TCR derives from a young man with Graves' hyperthyroidism. Specimen: blood. The V call is TRBV6-2 or TRBV6-3, the J call TRBJ1-2, with a tentative D call TRBD1 (6 bases). The CDR3 nucleotides are TGTGCCAACAGAGAAACAGGGTTTGGCTACACCTTC. It is translated as CANRETGFGYTF.